A single sample is the source of the 25 T cell receptor beta chains below, sequenced in a study of blood T cell repertoires in COVID-19. Profiled with immunoSEQ multiplex PCR; TCRdb holds only in-frame clones, not every one. The sample has 120,000 to 150,000 clones; 79% are singletons. The sequenced material came from peripheral blood. These receptors all stem from a man aged 55 to 69 with acute or convalescent COVID-19.

The chain carries TRBV29-1 and TRBJ1-2; D not resolved. The CDR3 runs to 11 residues. CDR1 and CDR2 from the germline V gene are SQVTM and ANQGSEA. V was shortened by 4 bases and J by 3 bases, with 6 bases between the two germline ends. The CDR3 sequence is CSVAGDYGYTF. CDR3 nucleotide sequence: TGCAGCGTTGCAGGCGACTATGGCTACACCTTC.

The rearrangement links TRBV18 to TRBJ2-2, with a possible D match to TRBD2 (5 bases). This CDR3 spans 11 amino acids. In germline, CDR1 is KGHSH, CDR2 LQKENI. Trimming removed 5 bases from V and 7 bases from J, with 5 bases in between. The CDR3 DNA reads TGTGCCAGCTCAGGAGGCGGGGAGCTGTTTTTT. It is translated as CASSGGGELFF.

This chain links TRBV5-1 with TRBJ1-3, with D perhaps matching TRBD1 (6 bases). This CDR3 contains 16 residues. Per germline, CDR1 SGHRS and CDR2 YFSETQ. The ends were cut back, 7 bases at V and 0 bases at J, with 17 bases in the middle. The chain's CDR3 is CASADQGPSSGNTIYF. The DNA of the CDR3 is TGCGCCAGCGCGGATCAGGGGCCCAGCTCTGGAAACACCATATATTTT.

CDR3 DNA sequence: TGTGCCAGCAGTTCCAGGATCTTCAATGGCTACACCTTC. Protein: CASSSRIFNGYTF. V gene TRBV12-3 or TRBV12-4 combines with J gene TRBJ1-2; no clear D gene. Deletions cut 4 bases from V and 6 bases from J, with 12 bases between. This CDR3 contains 13 residues.

The chain joins TRBV2 to TRBJ2-1; 8 bases agree with TRBD1. From germline, CDR1 is SNHLY and CDR2 FYNNEI. The V segment lost 6 bases and the J segment 1 base; nucleotides outside the gene matches: 2. The CDR3 covers 14 residues. The CDR3 region is CASRTGGSYNEQFF. The CDR3 nucleotides are TGTGCCAGCAGAACAGGGGGGTCCTACAATGAGCAGTTCTTC. Complete variable domain (other parts from reference TRBV2 and TRBJ2-1): EPEVTQTPSHQVTQMGQEVILRCVPISNHLYFYWYRQILGQKVEFLVSFYNNEISEKSEIFDDQFSVERPDGSNFTLKIRSTKLEDSAMYFCASRTGGSYNEQFFGPGTRLTVL.

This clone was observed once. The chain combines TRBV25-1 with TRBJ1-5; the match to TRBD1 covers 9 bases. The CDR3 extends over 15 amino acids. The germline V gene has CDR1 MGHDK and CDR2 SYGVNS. V lost 6 bases and J lost 6; bases outside the gene matches: 9. The CDR3 sequence: CASSPGTGHRQPQHF. The CDR3 bases are TGTGCCAGCAGCCCCGGGACAGGGCACCGTCAGCCCCAGCATTTT.

The genes are TRBV5-1 and TRBJ2-7, with 13 bases aligning to TRBD2. The CDR3 has 14 residues. The V segment lost 6 bases and the J segment 1 base; nucleotides outside the gene matches: 1. From germline, CDR1 is SGHRS and CDR2 YFSETQ. CDR3 amino acids: CASILAGGSYEQYF. In nucleotides, the CDR3 is TGCGCCAGCATACTAGCGGGAGGGTCCTACGAGCAGTACTTC.

The V gene is TRBV29-1, the J gene TRBJ2-1; TRBD2 matches 11 bases. CDR1 is SQVTM, CDR2 ANQGSEA, per germline. The CDR3 covers 15 residues. J gave up 3 bases and V 4 bases, and 5 bases lay outside the gene matches. The CDR3 region is CSVGASGRNYNEQFF. DNA for the CDR3: TGCAGCGTTGGGGCTAGCGGGAGGAACTACAATGAGCAGTTCTTC.

The V call is TRBV18, the J call TRBJ1-5; D remains ambiguous. Germline CDR1 and CDR2: KGHSH and LQKENI. The CDR3 sequence is 13 residues long. V lost 3 bases to trimming and J lost 5 bases, with 8 bases between them. The CDR3 sequence is CASSPVSDQPQHF. The CDR3 DNA follows: TGTGCCAGCTCACCCGTTTCCGATCAGCCCCAGCATTTT.

The chain links TRBV9 to TRBJ2-1; D might be TRBD2 (5 bases). CDR3 length: 15 amino acids. V was pared by 0 bases and J by 6 bases, with 13 bases between. Germline-derived CDR1 and CDR2 are SGDLS and YYNGEE. The CDR3, as DNA: TGTGCCAGCAGCGTAGGATCTATGGAGGCCAATGAGCAGTTCTTC. Protein product: CASSVGSMEANEQFF.

V is TRBV4-2 and J is TRBJ2-6, with D hard to call. The V gene lost 0 bases and the J gene lost 2 bases, with 17 bases spanning the gap. Germline CDR1 reads LGHNA; CDR2 reads YNFKEQ. The CDR3 is made up of 19 amino acids. CDR3 sequence: CASSQEWAPLFTGANVLTF. The CDR3 region has the DNA TGTGCCAGCAGCCAAGAATGGGCCCCGCTCTTCACTGGGGCCAACGTCCTGACTTTC.

The chain carries TRBV6-1 and TRBJ1-2, with D uncertain. Germline V gene sequence: CDR1 MNHNS, CDR2 SASEGT. V was clipped by 3 bases and J by 8 bases, with 13 bases between them. This CDR3 has 13 amino acids. As DNA, the CDR3 is TGTGCCAGCAGTGAGAGGACTGAGCGAGGCTACACCTTC. Translated: CASSERTERGYTF.

The CDR3 here is CASSDRGIEKLFF. The CDR3 nucleotides are TGTGCCAGCAGTGACAGGGGAATTGAAAAACTGTTTTTT. The chain employs TRBV2 and TRBJ1-4; maybe TRBD1 (6 bases). Germline CDR1 reads SNHLY; CDR2 reads FYNNEI. V lost 3 bases, J lost 7 bases, and 9 bases lay in between. The CDR3 contains 13 residues. The whole variable domain, remainder taken from reference TRBV2 and TRBJ1-4, is EPEVTQTPSHQVTQMGQEVILRCVPISNHLYFYWYRQILGQKVEFLVSFYNNEISEKSEIFDDQFSVERPDGSNFTLKIRSTKLEDSAMYFCASSDRGIEKLFFGSGTQLSVL.

This sequence joins TRBV29-1 and TRBJ1-1, with 7 bases aligning to TRBD1. Looked up from germline, CDR1 is SQVTM and CDR2 is ANQGSEA. Trimming took 3 bases from V and 4 from J; bases not matched to a gene: 5. This CDR3 region has 13 residues. The CDR3 DNA follows: TGCAGCGTTGATGGTCAGGGGGGCACTGAAGCTTTCTTT. Protein: CSVDGQGGTEAFF.

CDR3 region: CASSQQGSGNTIYF. CDR3 nucleotide sequence: TGTGCCAGCAGCCAACAGGGCTCTGGAAACACCATATATTTT. The rearrangement uses TRBV6-5 and TRBJ1-3; the D gene is possibly TRBD1 (6 bases). The V gene's germline CDR1 is MNHEY and CDR2 SVGAGI. V was clipped by 6 bases and J by 0 bases, with 9 bases between them. The CDR3 totals 14 residues.

This chain uses TRBV11-3 with TRBJ2-1; D is possibly TRBD1 (6 bases). V dropped 5 bases and J dropped 4 bases, with 12 bases sitting between them. The CDR3 is 14 amino acids. Germline CDR1 is SGHNT and CDR2 is YENEEA. CDR3 protein: CASSAEGGYNEQFF. Here the CDR3 DNA reads TGTGCCAGCAGCGCCGAAGGGGGTTACAATGAGCAGTTCTTC.

The CDR3 sequence: CASSTRTGGSNYGYTF. CDR3 DNA sequence: TGTGCCAGTAGTACCCGGACAGGGGGCTCTAACTATGGCTACACCTTC. The chain combines TRBV19 with TRBJ1-2; TRBD1 aligns across 11 bases. Trimming cost V 4 bases and J 0 bases; bases outside gene matches: 4. CDR3 length: 16 residues. Germline V gene sequence: CDR1 LNHDA, CDR2 SQIVND (reference sequence).

V and J are TRBV9 and TRBJ2-7; D is ambiguous. Per the germline V gene, CDR1 is SGDLS and CDR2 is YYNGEE. V lost 3 bases and J 2 bases, leaving 12 bases between the germline ends. The CDR3 runs 14 residues. In DNA form, the CDR3 reads TGTGCCAGCAGCGCCCCCCGGCGGACCTACGAGCAGTACTTC. This translates into CASSAPRRTYEQYF.

CDR3: CARVVVYTGELFF. Written as DNA, the CDR3 is TGTGCCAGAGTAGTTGTCTACACCGGGGAGCTGTTTTTT. The chain is built from TRBV9 and TRBJ2-2; D not resolved. Germline V gene sequence: CDR1 SGDLS, CDR2 YYNGEE. This CDR3 has 13 residues. V dropped 8 bases and J dropped 3 bases, with 11 bases sitting between them. The whole variable domain, remainder taken from reference TRBV9 and TRBJ2-2, is DSGVTQTPKHLITATGQRVTLRCSPRSGDLSVYWYQQSLDQGLQFLIQYYNGEERAKGNILERFSAQQFPDLHSELNLSSLELGDSALYFCARVVVYTGELFFGEGSRLTVL.

CDR3 sequence: CASSPPRDTGLDEQYF. CDR3 nucleotides: TGTGCCAGTAGCCCTCCCCGGGACACGGGTCTAGACGAGCAGTACTTC. The rearrangement links TRBV19 to TRBJ2-7; tentatively, D is TRBD1 (6 bases). CDR3 length: 16 amino acids. Germline CDR1 LNHDA, CDR2 SQIVND (reference sequence). V was shortened by 6 bases and J by 5 bases, with 23 bases between the two germline ends.

There are a few counts of this clone. The rearrangement joins TRBV27 to TRBJ1-1; D possibly corresponds to TRBD1 (6 bases). V was trimmed by 2 bases and J by 0 bases, leaving 13 bases between them. CDR1 MNHEY and CDR2 SMNVEV come from the germline V gene (reference sequence). There are 16 residues in the CDR3. The chain's CDR3 is CASSLAQGQMNTEAFF. CDR3 nucleotides: TGTGCCAGCAGTTTAGCACAGGGACAAATGAACACTGAAGCTTTCTTT.

This clone has just a few counts. This chain connects TRBV19 to TRBJ1-1; TRBD1 matches at 8 bases. Germline CDR1 and CDR2: LNHDA and SQIVND (reference sequence). The junction had 4 bases not matched to a gene; V was cut back by 5 bases and J by 5 bases. The CDR3 length is 13 residues. The CDR3 nucleotides read TGTGCCAGTAGTGTCAGGGGGCGGACTGAAGCTTTCTTT. It codes for CASSVRGRTEAFF.

The chain joins TRBV5-1 to TRBJ1-2; D uncertain. V lost 4 bases and J 2 bases, leaving 12 bases between the germline ends. Germline values: CDR1 SGHRS, CDR2 YFSETQ. The CDR3 sequence is 14 residues long. The CDR3 spells CASSNPGLNYGYTF. The CDR3 DNA reads TGCGCCAGCAGCAACCCCGGACTAAACTATGGCTACACCTTC.

V is TRBV6-5 and J is TRBJ1-5; D not resolved. Germline V gives CDR1 MNHEY, CDR2 SVGAGI. The CDR3 is 15 residues long. Trimming took 6 bases from V and 3 from J, leaving 15 bases between them. This CDR3 reads CASSHHREPNQPQHF. The CDR3 DNA reads TGTGCCAGCAGCCACCACCGGGAGCCCAATCAGCCCCAGCATTTT.

Only a few counts were recorded for this clone. This rearrangement joins TRBV28 to TRBJ1-1; no reliable D call. Per the germline V gene, CDR1 is MDHEN and CDR2 is SYDVKM. V was trimmed by 7 bases and J by 3 bases, leaving 6 bases between them. The CDR3 covers 11 residues. CDR3 bases: TGTGCCAGCACCTTTTACACTGAAGCTTTCTTT. It is translated as CASTFYTEAFF. Full variable domain (rest looked up from reference TRBV28 and TRBJ1-1): DVKVTQSSRYLVKRTGEKVFLECVQDMDHENMFWYRQDPGLGLRLIYFSYDVKMKEKGDIPEGYSVSREKKERFSLILESASTNQTSMYLCASTFYTEAFFGQGTRLTVV.